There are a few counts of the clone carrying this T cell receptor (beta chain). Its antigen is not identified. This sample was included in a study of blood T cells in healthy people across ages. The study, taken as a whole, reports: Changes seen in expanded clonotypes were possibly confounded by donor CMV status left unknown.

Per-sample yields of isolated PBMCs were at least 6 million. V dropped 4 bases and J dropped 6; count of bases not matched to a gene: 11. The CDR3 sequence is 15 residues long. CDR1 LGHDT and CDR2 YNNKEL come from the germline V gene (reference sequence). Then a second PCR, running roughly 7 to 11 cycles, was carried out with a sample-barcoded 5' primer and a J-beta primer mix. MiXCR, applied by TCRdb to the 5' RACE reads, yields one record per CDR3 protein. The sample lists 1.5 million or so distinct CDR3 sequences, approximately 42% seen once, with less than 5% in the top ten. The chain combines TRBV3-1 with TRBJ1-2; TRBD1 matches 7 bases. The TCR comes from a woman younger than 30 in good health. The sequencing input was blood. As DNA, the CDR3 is TGTGCCAGCAGCCCAATCCCGACAGGGTCCCATGGCTACACCTTC. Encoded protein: CASSPIPTGSHGYTF.